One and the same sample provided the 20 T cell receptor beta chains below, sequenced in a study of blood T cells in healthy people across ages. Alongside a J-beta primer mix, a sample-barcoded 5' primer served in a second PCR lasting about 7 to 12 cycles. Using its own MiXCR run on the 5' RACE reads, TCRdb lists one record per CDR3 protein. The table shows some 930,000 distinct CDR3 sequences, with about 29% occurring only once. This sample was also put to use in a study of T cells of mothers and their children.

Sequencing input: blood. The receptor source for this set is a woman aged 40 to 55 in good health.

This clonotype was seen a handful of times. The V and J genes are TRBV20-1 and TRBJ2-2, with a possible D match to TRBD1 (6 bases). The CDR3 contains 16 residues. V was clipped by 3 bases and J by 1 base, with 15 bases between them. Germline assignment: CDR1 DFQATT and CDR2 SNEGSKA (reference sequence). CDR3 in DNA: TGCAGTGCTAGGGTGGCAGGGGTACGGAACACCGGGGAGCTGTTTTTT. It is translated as CSARVAGVRNTGELFF.

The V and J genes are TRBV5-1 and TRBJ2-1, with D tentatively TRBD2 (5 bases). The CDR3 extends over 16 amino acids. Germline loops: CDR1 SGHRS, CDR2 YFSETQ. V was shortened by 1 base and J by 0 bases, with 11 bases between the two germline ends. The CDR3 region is CASSLRWGDSYNEQFF. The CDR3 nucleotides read TGCGCCAGCAGCTTGCGGTGGGGAGACTCCTACAATGAGCAGTTCTTC.

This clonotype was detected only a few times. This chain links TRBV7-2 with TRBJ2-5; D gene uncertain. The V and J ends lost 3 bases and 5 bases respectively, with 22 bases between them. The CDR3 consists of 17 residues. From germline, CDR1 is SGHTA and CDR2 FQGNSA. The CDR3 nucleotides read TGTGCCAGCAGCTTTTTGCCCCCGAAGGTCGTCAGGGAGACCCAGTACTTC. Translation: CASSFLPPKVVRETQYF.

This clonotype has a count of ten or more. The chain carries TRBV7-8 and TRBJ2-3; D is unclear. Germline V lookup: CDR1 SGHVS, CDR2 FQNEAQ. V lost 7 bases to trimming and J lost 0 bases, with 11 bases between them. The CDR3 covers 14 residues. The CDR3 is CASKIATSTDTQYF. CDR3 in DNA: TGTGCCAGCAAAATAGCAACTAGCACAGATACGCAGTATTTT. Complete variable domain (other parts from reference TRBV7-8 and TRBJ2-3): GAGVSQSPRYKVAKRGQDVALRCDPISGHVSLFWYQQALGQGPEFLTYFQNEAQLDKSGLPSDRFFAERPEGSVSTLKIQRTQQEDSAVYLCASKIATSTDTQYFGPGTRLTVL.

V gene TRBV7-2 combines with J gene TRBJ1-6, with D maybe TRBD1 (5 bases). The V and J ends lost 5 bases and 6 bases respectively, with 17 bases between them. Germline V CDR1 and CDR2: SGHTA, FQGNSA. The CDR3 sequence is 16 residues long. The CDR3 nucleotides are TGTGCCAGCAGCCTCATGCCGGGACTTAGTAATTCACCCCTCCACTTT. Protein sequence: CASSLMPGLSNSPLHF.

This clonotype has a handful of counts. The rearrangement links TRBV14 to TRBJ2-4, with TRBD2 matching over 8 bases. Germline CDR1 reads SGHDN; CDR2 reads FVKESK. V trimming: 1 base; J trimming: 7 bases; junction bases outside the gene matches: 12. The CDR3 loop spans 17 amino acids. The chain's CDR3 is CASSQGGRGGHRNIQYF. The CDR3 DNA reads TGTGCCAGCAGCCAAGGCGGCCGGGGGGGCCATAGGAACATTCAGTACTTC.

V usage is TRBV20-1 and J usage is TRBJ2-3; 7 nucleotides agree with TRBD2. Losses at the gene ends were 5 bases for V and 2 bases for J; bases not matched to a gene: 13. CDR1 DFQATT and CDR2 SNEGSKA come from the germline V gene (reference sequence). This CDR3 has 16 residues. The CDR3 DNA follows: TGCAGTGCTGGTGGTGTGACGGGGGGAAACACAGATACGCAGTATTTT. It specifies CSAGGVTGGNTDTQYF.

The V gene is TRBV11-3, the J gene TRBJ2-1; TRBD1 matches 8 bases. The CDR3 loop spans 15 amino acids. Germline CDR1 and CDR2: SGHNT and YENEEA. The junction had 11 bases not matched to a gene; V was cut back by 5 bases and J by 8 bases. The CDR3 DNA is TGTGCCAGCAGCCCGGGCAGGGGGCTTGGGGATGAGCAGTTCTTC. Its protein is CASSPGRGLGDEQFF.

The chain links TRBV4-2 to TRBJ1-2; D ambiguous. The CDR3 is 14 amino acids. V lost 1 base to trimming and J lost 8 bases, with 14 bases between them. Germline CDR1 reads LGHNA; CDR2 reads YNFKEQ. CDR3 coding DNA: TGTGCCAGCAGCCAAGTGGGCGAGGGTGGCGGCTACACCTTC. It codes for CASSQVGEGGGYTF.

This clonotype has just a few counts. CDR3 bases: TGTGCCAGCAGTTTAGAAGGAGGGTCGCAGCCCCAGCATTTT. Its protein product is CASSLEGGSQPQHF. The chain is built from TRBV27 and TRBJ1-5; D is unclear. Trimming stripped 2 bases from V and 7 bases from J, with 12 bases between. The CDR3 contains 14 residues. Per germline, CDR1 MNHEY and CDR2 SMNVEV (reference sequence).

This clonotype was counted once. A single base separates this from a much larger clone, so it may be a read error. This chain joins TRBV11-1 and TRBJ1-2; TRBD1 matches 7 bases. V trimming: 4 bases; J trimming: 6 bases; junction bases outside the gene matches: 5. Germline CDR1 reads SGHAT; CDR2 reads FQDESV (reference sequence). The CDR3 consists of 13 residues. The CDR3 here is CASSYGTANGYTF. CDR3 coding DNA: TGTGCCAGCAGCTACGGGACAGCCAATGGCTACACCTTC.

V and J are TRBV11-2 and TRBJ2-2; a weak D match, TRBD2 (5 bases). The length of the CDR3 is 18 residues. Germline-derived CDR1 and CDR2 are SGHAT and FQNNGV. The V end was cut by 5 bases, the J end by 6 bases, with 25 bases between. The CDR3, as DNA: TGTGCCAGCAGCCGGGATCAAGGTCGGCTAGGTACCCCCGGGGAGCTGTTTTTT. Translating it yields CASSRDQGRLGTPGELFF.

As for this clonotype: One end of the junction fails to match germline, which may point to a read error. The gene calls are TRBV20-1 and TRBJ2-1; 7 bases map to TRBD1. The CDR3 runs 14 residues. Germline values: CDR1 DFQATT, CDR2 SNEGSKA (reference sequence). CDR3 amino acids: CSATGQANVNEQFF. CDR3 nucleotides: TGCAGCGCTACAGGACAGGCCAATGTTAATGAGCAGTTCTTC.

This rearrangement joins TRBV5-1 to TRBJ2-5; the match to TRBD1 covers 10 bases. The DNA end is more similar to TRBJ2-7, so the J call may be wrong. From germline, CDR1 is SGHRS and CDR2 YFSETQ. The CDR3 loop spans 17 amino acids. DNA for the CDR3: TGCGCCAGCAGCTACAACCCTTCGACAGGGGGCGAGTACGAGCAGTACTTC. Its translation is CASSYNPSTGGEYEQYF.

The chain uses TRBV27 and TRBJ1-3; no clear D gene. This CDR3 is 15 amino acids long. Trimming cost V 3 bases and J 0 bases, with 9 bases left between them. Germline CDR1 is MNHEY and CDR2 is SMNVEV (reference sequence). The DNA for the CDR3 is TGTGCCAGCAGTTTCGACCCTCCCTCTGGAAACACCATATATTTT. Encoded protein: CASSFDPPSGNTIYF.

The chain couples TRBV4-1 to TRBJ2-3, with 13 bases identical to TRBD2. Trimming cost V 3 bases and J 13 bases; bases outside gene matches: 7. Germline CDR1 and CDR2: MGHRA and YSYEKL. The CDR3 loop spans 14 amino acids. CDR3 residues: CASSQRTSGGREYF. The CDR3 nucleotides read TGCGCCAGCAGCCAGAGGACTAGCGGGGGCCGCGAGTATTTT.

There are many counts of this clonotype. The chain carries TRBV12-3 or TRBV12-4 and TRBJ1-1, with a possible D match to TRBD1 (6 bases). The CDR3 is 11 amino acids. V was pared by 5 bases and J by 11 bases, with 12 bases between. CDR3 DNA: TGTGCCAGCAGTACAGGGATGAGCGCTTTCTTT. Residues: CASSTGMSAFF.

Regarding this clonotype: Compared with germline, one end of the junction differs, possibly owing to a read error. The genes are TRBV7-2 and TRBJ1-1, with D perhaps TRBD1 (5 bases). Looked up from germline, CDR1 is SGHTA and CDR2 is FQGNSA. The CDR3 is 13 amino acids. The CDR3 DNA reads TGTGCCGGCAGCCGGGGGAGGAGTTATGAAGCTTTCTTT. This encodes CAGSRGRSYEAFF.

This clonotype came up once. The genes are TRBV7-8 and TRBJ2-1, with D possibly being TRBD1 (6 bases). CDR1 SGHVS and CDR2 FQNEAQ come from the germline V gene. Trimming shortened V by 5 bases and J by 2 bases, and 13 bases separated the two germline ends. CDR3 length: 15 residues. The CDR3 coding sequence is TGTGCCAGCAGCATAAACAGGGCCCCCTACAATGAGCAGTTCTTC. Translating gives CASSINRAPYNEQFF.

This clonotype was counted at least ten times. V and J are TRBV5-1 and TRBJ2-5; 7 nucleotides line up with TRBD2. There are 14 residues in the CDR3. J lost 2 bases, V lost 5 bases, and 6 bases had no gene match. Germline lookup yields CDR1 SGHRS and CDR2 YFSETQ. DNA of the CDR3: TGCGCCAGCAGACAGAGCGGGGTACAAGAGACCCAGTACTTC. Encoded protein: CASRQSGVQETQYF.